This TCR beta chain was sequenced for a study of beta chain features in type 1 diabetes. The investigators reverse transcribed all of the isolated RNA, so they sequenced expressed TCRB transcripts. Assay used: immunoSEQ multiplex PCR; TCRdb lists only in-frame clones, some missing. The table lists 900,000 or so clones, about a sixth of them singletons, with about 0.02% in the top ten. As to this clone: The target antigen is unknown. Distinct nucleotide sequences in the sample also encode this CDR3.

The study's findings and limits: It was among patients, rather than healthy donors, that naive, central memory and Treg TCRB repertoires appeared more similar. Patients and controls would share equally any PCR tilt toward shorter templates.

CDR3 length: 13 residues. Per germline, CDR1 ENHRY and CDR2 SYGVKD. J lost 9 bases, V lost 8 bases, and 6 bases had no gene match. Markers CD45RO/CCR7/CD25/CD127/CD95/CD27 served to sort CD4+ naive, central memory, regulatory and stem cell-like memory cells. The sequenced sample consisted of naive CD4+ T cells from blood. The receptor was derived from a woman younger than 35 in good health. This chain uses TRBV10-3 with TRBJ2-1; 11 bases match TRBD2. The CDR3: CAIRLAGGSEQFF. CDR3 DNA sequence: TGTGCCATCCGGCTAGCGGGAGGTAGTGAGCAGTTCTTC.